This T cell receptor (beta chain) was captured in a study of T cells expressing NK-cell markers. TCRdb re-called the 5' RACE reads; one entry per CDR3 protein, DNA not given. The sample totals approximately 150,000 distinct CDR3 sequences. This CDR3 has 15 amino acids. Germline CDR1 MNHEY, CDR2 SMNVEV (reference sequence). This sequence joins TRBV27 and TRBJ2-1; without DNA, the TCRdb call of TRBD2 cannot be checked. The receptor was isolated from a man between 18 and 35 years old in good health. The specimen was blood T cells: a sorted CD56 or NKG2C T cell subset, CD4+ or CD8+ T cells, or bulk PBMC T cells (not recorded which). CDR3 amino acids: CASSSGTSGINEQFF.